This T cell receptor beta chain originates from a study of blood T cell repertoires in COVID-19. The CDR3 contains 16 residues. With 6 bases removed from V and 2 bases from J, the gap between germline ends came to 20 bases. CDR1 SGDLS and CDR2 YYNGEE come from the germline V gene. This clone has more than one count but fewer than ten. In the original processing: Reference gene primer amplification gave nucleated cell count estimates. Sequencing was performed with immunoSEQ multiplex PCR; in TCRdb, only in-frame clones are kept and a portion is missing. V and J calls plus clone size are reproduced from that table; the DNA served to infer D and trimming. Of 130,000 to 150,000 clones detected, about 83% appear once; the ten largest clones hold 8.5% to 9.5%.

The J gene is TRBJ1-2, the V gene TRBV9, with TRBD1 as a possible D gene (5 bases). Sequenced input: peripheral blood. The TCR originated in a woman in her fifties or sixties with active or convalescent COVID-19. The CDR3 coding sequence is TGTGCCAGCACCCAAGAAGGGTCGGGGGTAAACTATGGCTACACCTTC. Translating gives CASTQEGSGVNYGYTF.